The clone carrying this T cell receptor beta chain occurred many times. Trimming took off 6 bases at V and 6 bases at J, with 38 bases between the two ends. The CDR3 consists of 21 residues. Per the germline V gene, CDR1 is ENHRY and CDR2 is SYGVKD. In making TCR cDNA, 5'RACE template switching added a universal primer site and UMIs to it. Each CDR3 protein is one row after TCRdb ran MiXCR on the 5' RACE reads. In the table there are about 130,000 distinct CDR3 sequences, 6% to 8% of which are singletons. The sample belongs to a study of T cells after yellow fever vaccination. At the level of the study: The authors prepared low-cell-number fractions using SMART-Seq v4 Ultra Low Input.

The chain employs TRBV10-3 and TRBJ1-1; D is ambiguous. The sample consisted of CD4+ T cells sorted from PBMCs, taken approximately 11 days after the first yellow fever vaccination. The TCR sequence derives from a man aged 18 to 29 who received the YFV17D yellow fever vaccine. The DNA for the CDR3 is TGTGCCATCAGGGCGTCGGAGGGAAGGGCAGCCGATTCGAGGTTGGAGTCTGAAGCTTTCTTT. Amino acids: CAIRASEGRAADSRLESEAFF.